The clone carrying this T cell receptor beta chain was counted a single time. Repertoires were generated with immunoSEQ multiplex PCR, while TCRdb's copy carries only in-frame clones and drops some. The table includes tens of thousands of clones, roughly 84% detected once. The V end lost 4 bases, the J end lost 5 bases, and 15 bases lay between the germline ends. The CDR3 has 15 amino acids. From germline, CDR1 is SGHRS and CDR2 YFSETQ. These data come from a study of blood T cell repertoires in COVID-19. Across the whole study: Researchers got acute and convalescent COVID-19 samples from the United States, Italy and Spain.

This TCR derives from a woman aged 80 or over with active or convalescent COVID-19. The J gene is TRBJ1-4, the V gene TRBV5-1; D may be TRBD1 (6 bases). The specimen sequenced was peripheral blood. The CDR3 sequence: CASSPGGGQNEKLFF. The CDR3 DNA sequence: TGCGCCAGCAGCCCCGGGGGGGGGCAAAATGAAAAACTGTTTTTT. The complete variable domain, with remaining parts taken from reference TRBV5-1 and TRBJ1-4, reads KAGVTQTPRYLIKTRGQQVTLSCSPISGHRSVSWYQQTPGQGLQFLFEYFSETQRNKGNFPGRFSGRQFSNSRSEMNVSTLELGDSALYLCASSPGGGQNEKLFFGSGTQLSVL.